This is a list of T cell receptor beta chains from one sample in a study. TCRdb processed the RT-PCR reads anew with MiXCR; each CDR3 protein has one entry. In the table there are about 680,000 distinct CDR3 sequences, about 14% of which are singletons. The sequenced sample consisted of memory CD4+ T cells from blood. The receptor set was obtained from a female donor in good health, serving as a healthy control. Both conserved end residues are part of each CDR3. The D gene is left open where the match is weak.

TRBJ1-1 | TRBV20-1 | - | CSGGSTEAFF
TRBJ2-1 | TRBV27 | - | CASSSPHYYEQFF
TRBJ1-1 | TRBV12-3/TRBV12-4 | - | CASSSNNRNTEAFF
TRBJ1-2 | TRBV5-5 | TRBD1 | CASSLAGTDSYGYTF
TRBJ2-1 | TRBV4-1 | TRBD2 | CASSPKRLAGYNEQFF
TRBJ2-1 | TRBV11-2 | - | CASSLEEITEQFF
TRBJ2-7 | TRBV4-2 | TRBD1 | CASSQSGQTYEQYF
TRBJ1-1 | TRBV5-5 | TRBD1 | CASSLDAGTGLAFF
TRBJ1-3 | TRBV15 | - | CATRIDRASGNTIYF
TRBJ2-7 | TRBV9 | TRBD1 | CASSAGQGPLYEQYF
TRBJ2-5 | TRBV6-5 | - | CASSYERGQETQYF
TRBJ2-5 | TRBV9 | TRBD2 | CASSVELAGNQETKYF
TRBJ2-7 | TRBV28 | TRBD2 | CASRPPRLAGGSEQYF
TRBJ2-7 | TRBV6-2/TRBV6-3 | TRBD1 | CASKIDRGEQYF
TRBJ2-2 | TRBV7-2 | TRBD2 | CASSPGLAGVGELFF
TRBJ2-3 | TRBV20-1 | - | CSARDVGAGRGTDTQYF
TRBJ2-5 | TRBV12-5 | TRBD2 | CASGPGTSGGMETQYF
TRBJ2-4 | TRBV20-1 | - | CSAQGTDNIQYF
TRBJ2-5 | TRBV9 | TRBD1 | CASSVGIGTGGQKTQYF
TRBJ1-2 | TRBV2 | - | CASRGTDNYGYTF
TRBJ1-1 | TRBV6-5 | - | CASSYSRHGNTEAFF
TRBJ2-7 | TRBV6-2/TRBV6-3 | TRBD2 | CASSPGTSERYEQYF
TRBJ1-4 | TRBV27 | TRBD1 | CASSRTGFNEKLFF
TRBJ1-1 | TRBV20-1 | - | CSARTVPEAFF
TRBJ1-5 | TRBV5-1 | - | CASSSGGFNQPQHF
TRBJ2-4 | TRBV4-3 | - | CASSQDLRSLSLAKNIQYF
TRBJ2-7 | TRBV10-3 | TRBD1 | CAISESRTGDEQYF
TRBJ1-5 | TRBV6-1 | TRBD1 | CASSILAGQQNQPQHF
TRBJ1-1 | TRBV29-1 | TRBD1 | CSAQGQAITEAFF
TRBJ2-7 | TRBV5-1 | - | CASSLAAGLSYEQYF
TRBJ1-3 | TRBV12-3/TRBV12-4 | - | CASSPDGGGNTIYF
TRBJ2-7 | TRBV20-1 | TRBD1 | CSARDWGTGLPFSSYEQYF
TRBJ2-3 | TRBV5-1 | TRBD1 | CASSLEDRDTDTQYF
TRBJ1-2 | TRBV29-1 | - | CSVGWERTYGYTF
TRBJ2-3 | TRBV5-1 | - | CASSLAGQGPLDTQYF